The rows below give T cell receptor beta chains drawn from one sample of a study of T cell responses to AZD1222 COVID-19 vaccine. Data came from immunoSEQ multiplex PCR; TCRdb stores just in-frame clones and leaves some out. The data hold about 160,000 clones, with 88% observed a single time. The input for sequencing was peripheral blood, taken on day 0 of AZD1222 vaccination. The receptors were gathered from an adult in good health. The CDR3 runs from the conserved cysteine through the conserved F or W. The D gene is left open where the match is weak. Clone size is shown for a subset of rows, as once, few, many or a class of expanded clone.

>TRBV28|.|TRBJ1-1|.
CASSFPGLNTEAFF
TGTGCCAGCAGTTTCCCAGGGCTGAACACTGAAGCTTTCTTT
>TRBV11-2|.|TRBJ1-1|.
CASSSRTGANTEAFF
TGTGCCAGCAGCTCCCGGACGGGCGCGAACACTGAAGCTTTCTTT
>TRBV28|.|TRBJ2-7|once
CASSLRQYYEQYF
TGTGCCAGCAGTTTACGACAGTACTACGAGCAGTACTTC
>TRBV14|.|TRBJ2-5|.
CASSVLGRTKETQYF
TGTGCCAGCAGCGTTTTGGGACGTACCAAAGAGACCCAGTACTTC
>TRBV7-8|.|TRBJ1-5|.
CASSPADFSNQPQHF
TGTGCCAGCAGCCCGGCCGACTTTAGCAATCAGCCCCAGCATTTT
>TRBV19|.|TRBJ1-2|.
CARIQGCYGYTF
TGTGCCAGGATTCAGGGGTGCTATGGCTACACCTTC
>TRBV2|.|TRBJ1-5|.
CASSDRTPSYWPQHF
TGTGCCAGCAGTGACAGGACCCCCTCTTATTGGCCCCAGCATTTT
>TRBV28|.|TRBJ1-1|.
CASSLVAGLNTEAFF
TGTGCCAGCAGTTTGGTAGCCGGGCTGAACACTGAAGCTTTCTTT
>TRBV6-5|TRBD1|TRBJ1-1|.
CASSAGQGPEAFF
TGTGCCAGCAGCGCGGGACAGGGGCCCGAAGCTTTCTTT
>TRBV2|.|TRBJ1-6|.
CASRPQEDGSPLHF
TGTGCCAGCAGACCTCAGGAGGACGGTTCACCCCTCCACTTT
>TRBV2|.|TRBJ1-2|.
CASSEQGFPYGYTF
TGTGCCAGCAGTGAACAGGGTTTTCCCTATGGCTACACCTTC
>TRBV6-5|.|TRBJ2-7|.
CASRRPGTGTYEQYF
TGTGCCAGCAGGAGACCCGGGACTGGGACCTACGAGCAGTACTTC
>TRBV11-3|.|TRBJ1-1|.
CASSLQGRAEAFF
TGTGCCAGCAGCTTACAGGGGAGGGCTGAAGCTTTCTTT
>TRBV6-2/TRBV6-3|TRBD1|TRBJ1-5|few
CASSYSTTGAQPQHF
TGTGCCAGCAGTTACTCAACGACAGGGGCTCAGCCCCAGCATTTT
>TRBV5-4|.|TRBJ1-2|.
CASSLGDSYGYTF
TGTGCCAGCAGCTTGGGAGACTCCTATGGCTACACCTTC
>TRBV30|TRBD2|TRBJ2-5|once
CAWGPGLAGGGETQYF
TGTGCCTGGGGCCCCGGACTAGCGGGAGGAGGAGAGACCCAGTACTTC
>TRBV5-1|TRBD1|TRBJ1-1|.
CASSPRTGGAKYEAFF
TGCGCCAGCAGCCCTAGGACAGGGGGCGCGAAGTACGAAGCTTTCTTT
>TRBV7-3|.|TRBJ2-2|.
CASSLETRGVTGELFF
TGTGCCAGCAGCTTAGAAACCAGGGGTGTAACCGGGGAGCTGTTTTTT
>TRBV25-1|.|TRBJ2-7|.
CASSTRGEQYF
TGTGCCAGCAGTACCCGCGGCGAGCAGTACTTC
>TRBV4-1|.|TRBJ2-1|.
CASSQERSNYNEQFF
TGCGCCAGCAGCCAAGAGCGGAGCAACTACAATGAGCAGTTCTTC
>TRBV6-5|TRBD1|TRBJ1-2|few
CASNLQGRDGYTF
TGTGCCAGCAACTTACAGGGGCGGGATGGCTACACCTTC
>TRBV5-6|.|TRBJ1-1|.
CASSLDRVDTEAFF
TGTGCCAGCAGCTTGGACAGGGTGGACACTGAAGCTTTCTTT
>TRBV2|.|TRBJ1-1|.
CASSGVSNAEAFF
TGTGCCAGCAGTGGGGTATCGAACGCTGAAGCTTTCTTT
>TRBV9|TRBD1|TRBJ2-7|.
CASSVGGQGASYEQYF
TGTGCCAGCAGCGTAGGGGGACAGGGGGCTTCCTACGAGCAGTACTTC
>TRBV20-1|.|TRBJ2-5|.
CSASEKTQYF
TGCAGTGCTAGCGAGAAGACCCAGTACTTC
>TRBV18|.|TRBJ1-6|.
CASSPGQINSPLHF
TGTGCCAGCTCCCCGGGACAAATAAATTCACCCCTCCACTTT
>TRBV20-1|.|TRBJ1-2|.
CSASSTLNYGYTF
TGCAGTGCTAGTAGTACGCTGAACTATGGCTACACCTTC
>TRBV6-6|.|TRBJ2-5|.
CASSPGETQYF
TGTGCCAGCAGCCCTGGAGAGACCCAGTACTTC
>TRBV6-2/TRBV6-3|.|TRBJ2-2|.
CASSLVTGELFF
TGTGCCAGCAGTTTAGTCACCGGGGAGCTGTTTTTT
>TRBV6-5|.|TRBJ1-1|.
CASSYEGEAFF
TGTGCCAGCAGTTATGAGGGAGAAGCTTTCTTT
>TRBV9|.|TRBJ2-6|once
CASSVTSGANVLTF
TGTGCCAGCAGCGTAACGAGTGGGGCCAACGTCCTGACTTTC
>TRBV28|.|TRBJ1-2|.
CASSFSGSGGYTF
TGTGCCAGCAGTTTCTCAGGATCTGGCGGCTACACCTTC
>TRBV11-2|.|TRBJ2-3|once
CASSPVADTQYF
TGTGCCAGCAGCCCCGTGGCAGATACGCAGTATTTT
>TRBV2|TRBD1|TRBJ1-1|.
CASSGQGGTEAFF
TGTGCCAGCAGCGGACAGGGAGGCACTGAAGCTTTCTTT
>TRBV30|TRBD1|TRBJ1-6|.
CAWSTGDRGNSPLHF
TGTGCCTGGAGTACGGGGGACAGGGGCAATTCACCCCTCCACTTT
>TRBV24-1|.|TRBJ2-3|.
CATSDFIAGRTDTQYF
TGTGCCACCAGTGATTTTATCGCGGGGAGAACAGATACGCAGTATTTT
>TRBV4-3|TRBD1|TRBJ1-2|.
CASSQMLGQGNYGYTF
TGCGCCAGCAGCCAAATGTTGGGACAGGGGAACTATGGCTACACCTTC
>TRBV6-5|.|TRBJ1-6|.
CASSYFNGNSPLHF
TGTGCCAGCAGTTACTTCAACGGGAATTCACCCCTCCACTTT
>TRBV30|.|TRBJ1-3|.
CAWSKQVGNTIYF
TGTGCCTGGAGTAAACAGGTTGGAAACACCATATATTTT
>TRBV6-1|.|TRBJ1-5|.
CASSVLSEYSNQPQHF
TGTGCCAGCAGTGTACTATCGGAGTATAGCAATCAGCCCCAGCATTTT
>TRBV6-1|.|TRBJ2-7|.
CASSEVRDGEQYF
TGTGCCAGCAGTGAGGTCAGGGACGGCGAGCAGTACTTC
>TRBV5-1|TRBD1|TRBJ2-2|.
CASSASTGADTGELFF
TGCGCCAGCAGCGCCTCGACAGGGGCTGACACCGGGGAGCTGTTTTTT
>TRBV5-6|.|TRBJ1-5|.
CASSASNQPQHF
TGTGCCAGCAGCGCAAGTAATCAGCCCCAGCATTTT
>TRBV5-6|.|TRBJ1-2|.
CASSLRRDAYGYTF
TGTGCCAGCAGCTTGCGTCGAGACGCCTATGGCTACACCTTC
>TRBV30|.|TRBJ1-2|.
CAWSGTTWGYGYTF
TGTGCCTGGAGTGGGACTACCTGGGGCTATGGCTACACCTTC
>TRBV7-6|TRBD2|TRBJ2-1|.
CASSLGLIAGYNEQFF
TGTGCCAGCAGCTTAGGGCTGATAGCGGGATACAATGAGCAGTTCTTC
>TRBV9|.|TRBJ2-2|.
CASSVGGDTGELFF
TGTGCCAGCAGCGTAGGAGGGGACACCGGGGAGCTGTTTTTT
>TRBV18|.|TRBJ1-1|.
CASSPAEVNTEAFF
TGTGCCAGCTCACCAGCAGAGGTGAACACTGAAGCTTTCTTT
>TRBV9|TRBD1|TRBJ1-5|.
CASSRQGLRNQPQHF
TGTGCCAGCAGTAGACAGGGATTAAGAAATCAGCCCCAGCATTTT